This TCR beta chain stems from a study of identifying expanded T cells in peripheral blood. Study-wide points: Across healthy donors, higher total template counts meant significantly greater roughly 2-week count variance. Over two and four weeks, about 15 and 18 clones changed, versus around 1.1 between replicates.

CDR3 length equals 18 residues. Per the germline V gene, CDR1 is SGHAT and CDR2 is FQNNGV. The V gene lost 1 base and the J gene lost 6 bases, with 21 bases spanning the gap. For this clone: Its cognate antigen is unknown.

During the collection period, no donor immune events like infections were recorded. Assay: immunoSEQ multiplex PCR; the TCRdb copy retains only in-frame clones and omits some. This table has 97,000 or so clones, roughly 88% appearing once. The chain is built from TRBV11-2 and TRBJ1-4; D not resolved. This clonotype was sampled from a person aged 18 to 70 in good health. The sequenced sample consisted of blood. The CDR3: CASSLVPLPGRGYEKLFF. The CDR3 nucleotides read TGTGCCAGCAGCTTAGTGCCCCTTCCAGGTCGAGGCTATGAAAAACTGTTTTTT.